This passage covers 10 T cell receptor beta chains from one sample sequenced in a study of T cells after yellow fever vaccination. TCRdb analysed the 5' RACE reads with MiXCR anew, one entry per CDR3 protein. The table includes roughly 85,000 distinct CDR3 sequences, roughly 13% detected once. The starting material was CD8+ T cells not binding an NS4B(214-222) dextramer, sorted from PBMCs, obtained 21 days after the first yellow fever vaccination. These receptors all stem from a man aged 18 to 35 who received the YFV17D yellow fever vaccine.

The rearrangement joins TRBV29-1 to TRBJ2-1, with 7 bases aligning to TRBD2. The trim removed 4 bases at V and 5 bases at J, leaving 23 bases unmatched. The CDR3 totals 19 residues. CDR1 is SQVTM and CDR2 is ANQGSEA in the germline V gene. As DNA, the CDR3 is TGCAGCGTTGTATTTATGGCTAGCGGAAGATCGTCCTTGGACAATGAGCAGTTCTTC. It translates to CSVVFMASGRSSLDNEQFF.

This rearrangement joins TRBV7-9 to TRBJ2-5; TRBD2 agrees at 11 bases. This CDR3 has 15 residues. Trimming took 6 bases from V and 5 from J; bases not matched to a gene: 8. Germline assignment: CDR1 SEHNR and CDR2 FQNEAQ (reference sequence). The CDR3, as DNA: TGTGCCAGCAGACCGCTAGCGGGGGGATGGGAGACCCAGTACTTC. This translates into CASRPLAGGWETQYF.

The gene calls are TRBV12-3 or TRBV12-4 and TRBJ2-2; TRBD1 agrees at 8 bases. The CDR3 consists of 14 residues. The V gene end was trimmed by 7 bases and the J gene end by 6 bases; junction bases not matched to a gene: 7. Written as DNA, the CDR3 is TGTGCCAGCACCCCCGACAGGGGCGCCGGGGAGCTGTTTTTT. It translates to CASTPDRGAGELFF.

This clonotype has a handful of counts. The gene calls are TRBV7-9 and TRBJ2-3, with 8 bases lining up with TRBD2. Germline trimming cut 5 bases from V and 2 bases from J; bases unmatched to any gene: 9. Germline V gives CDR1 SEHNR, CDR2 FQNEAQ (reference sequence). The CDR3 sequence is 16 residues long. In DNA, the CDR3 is TGTGCCAGCAGCCCCCCAGCGGGGGACTTCACAGATACGCAGTATTTT. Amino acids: CASSPPAGDFTDTQYF.

Here the CDR3 reads CASSRSGALDEQYF. Written as DNA, the CDR3 is TGTGCCAGCTCTCGGTCCGGGGCGCTCGACGAGCAGTACTTC. The chain has TRBV18 and TRBJ2-7; D could derive from TRBD1 or TRBD2 (5 bases each). Germline values: CDR1 KGHSH, CDR2 LQKENI. This CDR3 comprises 14 residues. With 6 bases removed from V and 5 bases from J, the gap between germline ends came to 17 bases.

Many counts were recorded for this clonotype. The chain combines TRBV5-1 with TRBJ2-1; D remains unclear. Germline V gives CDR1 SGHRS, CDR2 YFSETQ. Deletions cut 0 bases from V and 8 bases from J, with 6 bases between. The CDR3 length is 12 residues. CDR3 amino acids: CASSLGLDEQFF. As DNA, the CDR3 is TGCGCCAGCAGCTTGGGGCTGGATGAGCAGTTCTTC.

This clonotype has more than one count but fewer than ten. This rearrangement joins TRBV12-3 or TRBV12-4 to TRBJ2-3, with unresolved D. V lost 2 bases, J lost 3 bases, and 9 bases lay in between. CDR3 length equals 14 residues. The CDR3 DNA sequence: TGTGCCAGCAGTTTAACATACATAACAGATACGCAGTATTTT. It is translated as CASSLTYITDTQYF.

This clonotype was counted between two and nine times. This CDR3 reads CASSRGGWEQYV. CDR3 bases: TGTGCCAGCAGCAGAGGGGGGTGGGAGCAGTACGTC. The rearrangement joins TRBV7-9 to TRBJ2-7; D could derive from TRBD1 or TRBD2 (6 bases each). The CDR3 consists of 12 residues. V was shortened by 5 bases and J by 7 bases, with 12 bases between the two germline ends. Germline loops: CDR1 SEHNR, CDR2 FQNEAQ (reference sequence).

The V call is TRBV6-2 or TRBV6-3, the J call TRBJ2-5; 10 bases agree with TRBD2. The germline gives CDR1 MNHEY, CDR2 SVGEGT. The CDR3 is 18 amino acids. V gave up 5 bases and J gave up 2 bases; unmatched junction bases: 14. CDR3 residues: CASSAPTGLAVKQETQYF. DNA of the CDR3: TGTGCCAGCAGTGCTCCGACCGGACTAGCGGTGAAACAAGAGACCCAGTACTTC.

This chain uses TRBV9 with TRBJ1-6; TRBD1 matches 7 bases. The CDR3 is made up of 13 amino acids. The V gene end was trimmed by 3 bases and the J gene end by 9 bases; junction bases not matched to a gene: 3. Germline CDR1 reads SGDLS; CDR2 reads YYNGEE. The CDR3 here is CASSAGTVSPLHF. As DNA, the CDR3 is TGTGCCAGCAGCGCCGGGACAGTTTCACCCCTCCACTTT.